This T cell receptor beta chain was captured by sequencing in a study of blood T cell repertoires in COVID-19. The authors' processing: By means of reference gene primer amplification, nucleated cell counts were estimated. Profiled with immunoSEQ multiplex PCR; TCRdb holds only in-frame clones, not every one. From that table come the V and J calls and clone size; the DNA was used to work out D and trimming. The data hold 110,000 or so clones, with more than 80% observed a single time. This sequence originates from a woman in her forties with acute or convalescent COVID-19. Sequencing was performed on peripheral blood.

In DNA, the CDR3 is TGTGCCAGCTCACCCCAGACAGGGCAAGAGACCCAGTACTTC. Its translation is CASSPQTGQETQYF. The chain is built from TRBV18 and TRBJ2-5, with TRBD1 matching 7 bases. The V gene's germline CDR1 is KGHSH and CDR2 LQKENI. The CDR3 runs to 14 residues. Unmatched junction bases numbered 3, after V lost 3 bases and J lost 2 bases.